This T cell receptor beta chain was retrieved from a study of cytomegalovirus exposure and HLA in healthy donors. PCR used 60 Vbeta primers and 13 Jbeta primers. The repertoire was sequenced with immunoSEQ multiplex PCR; TCRdb's copy has only in-frame clones and lacks some. Of roughly 100,000 clones in the sample, about three quarters were seen once. V lost 4 bases to trimming and J lost 0 bases; unmatched junction nucleotides: 10. Germline V gives CDR1 SGHNT, CDR2 YYREEE (reference sequence). The CDR3 spans 18 residues. This TCR came from a male donor in good health and CMV-seronegative. V and J are TRBV5-4 and TRBJ2-2; 9 bases match TRBD1. The sequenced sample was PBMCs. The CDR3 reads CASSRDRVTVTNTGELFF. The CDR3 nucleotides are TGTGCCAGCAGCCGGGACAGGGTGACTGTTACGAACACCGGGGAGCTGTTTTTT.